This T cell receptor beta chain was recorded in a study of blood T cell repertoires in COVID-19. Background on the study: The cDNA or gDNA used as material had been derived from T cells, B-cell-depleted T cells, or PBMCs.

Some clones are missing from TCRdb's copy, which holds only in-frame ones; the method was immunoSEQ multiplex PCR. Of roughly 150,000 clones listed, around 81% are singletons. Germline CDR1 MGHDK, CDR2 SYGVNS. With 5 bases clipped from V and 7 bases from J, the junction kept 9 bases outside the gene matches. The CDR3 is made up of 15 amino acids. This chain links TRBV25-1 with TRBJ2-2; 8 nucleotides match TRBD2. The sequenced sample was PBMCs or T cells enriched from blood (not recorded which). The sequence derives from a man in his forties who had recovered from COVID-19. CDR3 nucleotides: TGTGCCAGCAGTCGCCCGGGACTAGAAGTCGGGGAGCTGTTTTTT. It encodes CASSRPGLEVGELFF. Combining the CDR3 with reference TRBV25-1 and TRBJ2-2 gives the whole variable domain EADIYQTPRYLVIGTGKKITLECSQTMGHDKMYWYQQDPGMELHLIHYSYGVNSTEKGDLSSESTVSRIRTEHFPLTLESARPSHTSQYLCASSRPGLEVGELFFGEGSRLTVL.